This TCR beta chain was recorded in a study of cytomegalovirus exposure and HLA in healthy donors (dated by TCRdb to about 2017). General notes on the study: In an earlier analysis of roughly 500 of the donors, 276 Gb of sequence data and 100 million or so unique TCR beta sequences from 150 million to 200 million T cells were reported. Approximately 300 gigabases of sequencing data and tens of millions of unique TCR sequences made up an early release that covered 500 to 650 HLA-typed donors. Of the roughly 430 genotyped donors, around 81% fell in the genetic ancestry cluster associated with self-reported Caucasian donors. The aim of the study was to test whether cataloging public T cell receptors could identify signatures of past pathogen exposure. The T cell repertoires of around 730 subjects were profiled by immunosequencing and related to cytomegalovirus serostatus. Along with the approximately 620-subject first cohort, a separate validation cohort of 120 different subjects was used. The study combined high-throughput TCR immunosequencing, statistical association of individual TCRs with disease status, and machine learning to predict cytomegalovirus infection status. To study patterns of TCR occurrence, a later analysis re-analyzed previously published TCR beta repertoires from 550 to 800 donors and added high-resolution HLA genotyping. Rather than using new phenotypic data, the later analysis identified candidate immune exposures from TCR beta sequences and from how often those sequences occurred across donors. An earlier analysis of around 580 of the donors used high-throughput TCR beta sequencing to judge whether each TCR beta V gene segment behaved as functional or pseudogenic. Donor age, sex, ethnicity and CMV serostatus were collected together with the repertoire data. Genome-wide SNP genotypes for about three fifths of the roughly 670 donors were used in a later genetic analysis, which treated that subset as a discovery cohort. Every repertoire in the discovery cohort had been generated on one and the same sequencing platform. HLA typing included class I and class II loci at four-digit resolution. Typing coverage differed by locus: A, B, C, DRB1 and DQB1 were typed in roughly 620-640 donors, DQA1 in about 500, DPA1 in roughly 590, and DPB1 in about 450. Roughly 5 DR-DQ haplotypes were handled as single units for association and clustering, since linkage in the cohort was strong. On average, around 230,000 unique TCR beta nucleotide sequences were sequenced per donor among 300 to 500 genotyped donors of the cohort, with around 19% of those sequences being non-productive.

Library prep was done by the immunoSEQ multiplex PCR assay. For the multiplex PCR, a mixture combining 60 forward primers for TCR Vbeta segments and 13 reverse primers for TCR Jbeta segments was used. Amplification of the CDR3 region of rearranged TCR beta genes was performed with a multiplex PCR assay on genomic DNA. The Illumina HiSeq System was used to sequence the amplified TCR beta libraries as 87-base-pair reads. Under the source paper's analysis protocol: In a later analysis, 70 million to 95 million unique TCR beta chains were counted across the 500 to 700 repertoires, and around 10 million of these chains were shared by at least two donors. Raw reads were error-corrected and collapsed into unique sequences by a nearest-neighbor algorithm in which closely related sequences were merged to remove PCR and sequencing errors. CDR3 sequences were aligned to IMGT reference sequences to assign V, D and J gene segments. Each retained sequence needed at least a six-nucleotide match to both a V gene segment and a J gene segment. A rearrangement was called productive if the CDR3 had no stop codons and remained in frame with V and J, and every other rearrangement was called non-productive. Following IMGT convention, CDR3 was defined as the stretch from the second conserved V-encoded cysteine to the conserved J-encoded phenylalanine. The earlier analysis of about 530 of the donors excluded any sequence lacking an unambiguous match to a single V gene segment. In an earlier analysis of more than 500 of the donors, a V segment was called functional when productive rearrangements were above 56.7%, and segregating when the standard deviation between donors exceeded 5%. A statistical classification framework was built for diagnosing cytomegalovirus status from the catalog of TCR beta chain sequences. In a later analysis, TCR nucleotide sequences were compared against IMGT/GENE-DB human TR gene sequences so that V and J genes could be assigned. The TCRdist pipeline was used in a later analysis to assign CDR3 sequences and most-parsimonious VDJ recombination scenarios. In a later analysis, every TCR beta chain was defined by the combination of its CDR3 amino acid sequence and its V-gene family, and reads without a unique V-gene family were dropped. A later analysis removed several hundred highly shared, low-generation-probability nucleotide sequences to deal with suspected cross-contamination and a sequencing artifact. A later analysis calculated a clonal expansion index for each public chain from normalized within-repertoire ranks of inferred template counts. A later analysis computed generation probabilities with a VDJ recombination model fitted to out-of-frame rearrangements, and checked the results against IGoR. A later analysis scored TCR-TCR, TCR-HLA and TCR-CMV co-occurrence with hypergeometric tests, applying a repertoire-size bias correction to TCR pairs. In a later analysis, false discovery rates were estimated by permuting HLA or CMV assignments 20 times. In a later analysis, co-occurring TCRs were grouped using DBSCAN, with TCRdist sequence similarity added in when clustering inside HLA-allele-positive subsets. Co-occurrence clustering excluded repertoires with fewer than 30,000 or more than 120,000 public chains, plus five with anomalous nucleotide sharing. Here the immuneACCESS table is served through TCRdb, limited to in-frame sequences with V and J called. Missing clones are a known gap in these copies; in checked studies unresolved V genes cover under half, and the rest lacks a known reason. V and J calls and clone size are copied from that table; D and trimming were computed from the DNA. This sample is represented by 95,000 to 150,000 clones; roughly 60% of them were singletons. The ten top clones hold 9% to 10% of the sample.

In total, roughly 710 healthy bone marrow donors made up the cohort. All cohort members were sampled while nominally healthy, although unrecorded immune exposures were likely present. The donor was CMV seropositive and was included in the group of 250 to 350 seropositive cohort members. Every donor gave a peripheral blood sample, and the peripheral blood mononuclear cells from that sample were used for TCR beta sequencing. Genomic DNA extraction from the blood cell samples was performed with the Qiagen DNeasy Blood Extraction Kit. Based on the germline V gene, the CDR1 and CDR2 sequences are SGHTA and FQGNSA. The CDR3, cysteine through phenylalanine, is 16 amino acids long. Left in the record is the CDR3 DNA by itself, 48 bases read in frame from the first base. Between the V and J ends, shortened by 5 bases and 0 bases respectively, the junction contains 14 bases. On the study overall, not on this receptor specifically: In a later genetic analysis, fewer N-insertions in productive TCRs were reported among donors in an Asian-associated ancestry cluster than the roughly 700-donor mean. A further reported finding was that TCR beta sequences accurately predicted the HLA-A and HLA-B alleles for most subjects in the first cohort. In a later analysis, TCR association rates were found to vary across HLA loci, with the most associated TCRs seen for DRB1 alleles and the fewest for HLA-C alleles. A later analysis reported that several top co-occurrence clusters appeared linked to parvovirus B19, influenza, CMV and Epstein-Barr virus. A later analysis found that HLA-associated TCR beta chains were more clonally expanded and had lower generation probabilities than equally common non-associated chains. In the study, around 150 TCR beta chains were listed as associated with cytomegalovirus. Most CMV-associated TCR beta chains appeared to be HLA-restricted in a later analysis, and the HLA associations seemed to be driven largely by CMV exposure. Correlated functional status among segregating V segments might reflect linkage disequilibrium, but an unknown experimental factor could not be ruled out. Some IMGT-functional V segments, including TRBV6-2 and TRBV6-3, could not be distinguished by the 87-base-pair reads and were therefore excluded. V-gene and J-gene trimming of TCR beta chains was associated with a missense DCLRE1C variant in a later genetic analysis, and the association was replicated in an independent cohort. Because counts were too low, seventeen rarely observed V segments, including chromosome 9 orphons, were excluded from the earlier analysis of under 650 of the donors. The presence/absence analyses assumed that sequencing depth was roughly uniform across donors, and that assumption may not be true. In this cohort, only TCR beta chains were sequenced, and detectable features were limited by the absence of alpha or paired-chain data. Across donors, most TCR sequences were observed very rarely, whereas some public TCRs were present in many individuals. In a later analysis, about 17,000 TCR beta sequences were associated with specific HLA alleles at a false discovery rate of 0.05. When HLA alleles, especially DR and DQ, strongly co-occurred, TCR associations were difficult to assign to individual alleles. A cluster of highly shared sequence variants was judged likely to be a technical artifact of the sequencing pipeline. In vitro tests confirmed that three of the cytomegalovirus-associated TCR beta chains recognize cytomegalovirus antigens. Immune exposure information for the cohort was limited to CMV serostatus. The classifier was reported to diagnose cytomegalovirus status with high specificity and sensitivity in both the original cohort and the validation cohort. Broadly in line with IMGT annotations, most TCR beta V segments showed up in productive rearrangements about 90% or about 30% of the time in an earlier analysis of approximately 600 of the donors. The authors suggested that the approach could potentially be generalized to other disease states and immunological phenotypes. Because HLA typing was unavailable for some donors at each locus, only the typed subset was used in association tests.

A note on this clone: There is no known antigen for this receptor. It has no much larger one-base neighbor in the sample; base qualities were not kept.

Input material: PBMCs. This sequence uses TRBV7-2 and TRBJ1-3; no D gene is confidently identified. The sequence derives from a man between 35 and 55 years old in good health and CMV-seropositive. The nucleotide sequence is TGTGCCAGCAGCCCCCACCTGGGCAGCTCTGGAAACACCATATATTTT. Its amino acids are CASSPHLGSSGNTIYF.